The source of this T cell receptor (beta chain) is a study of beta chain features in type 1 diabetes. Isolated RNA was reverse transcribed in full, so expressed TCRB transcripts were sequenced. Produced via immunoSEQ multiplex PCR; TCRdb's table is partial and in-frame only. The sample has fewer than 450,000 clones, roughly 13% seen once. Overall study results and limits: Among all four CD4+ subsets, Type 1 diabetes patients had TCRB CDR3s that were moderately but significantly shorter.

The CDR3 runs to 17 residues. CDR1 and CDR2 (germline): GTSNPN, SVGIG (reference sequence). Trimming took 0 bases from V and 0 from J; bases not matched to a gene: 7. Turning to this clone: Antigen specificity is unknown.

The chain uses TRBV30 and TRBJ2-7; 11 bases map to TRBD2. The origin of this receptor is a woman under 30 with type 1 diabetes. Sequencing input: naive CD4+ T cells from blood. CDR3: CAWSVLRTSGYSYEQYF. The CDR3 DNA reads TGTGCCTGGAGTGTACTCAGGACTAGCGGGTACTCCTACGAGCAGTACTTC.